This TCR beta chain was identified in a study of human T cells and chemical hapten exposure. Study overall: DPC (0.01%) was patch tested on the upper back and read at 6 days.

TCRdb re-derived calls from the RACE reads in MiXCR, one entry per CDR3 protein. The sample lists under 200,000 distinct CDR3 sequences, around a quarter occurring once. The time point: patch test 3, about 24 weeks after DPC sensitization. Described treatment: therapeutic diphenylcyclopropenone sensitization with weekly scalp DPC. The sample was whole blood, taken in connection with sensitization to the hapten diphenylcyclopropenone (DPC). This receptor was obtained from a woman aged 18 to 35 with alopecia areata. Some clones in this sample may be carry-over from other donors' samples.

The CDR3 region has the DNA TGCGCCAGCAGCGAGGGGGGTGTTCAGTCACCCCTCCACTTT. It encodes CASSEGGVQSPLHF. The rearrangement joins TRBV4-1 to TRBJ1-6; weak D call: TRBD1 (6 bases). V was trimmed by 5 bases and J by 10 bases, leaving 15 bases between them. The CDR3 is 14 amino acids. CDR1 is MGHRA and CDR2 is YSYEKL in the germline V gene.